A selection of T cell receptor beta chains follows, all from one sample in a study of T cells in Graves' hyperthyroidism and ophthalmopathy. MiXCR, run by TCRdb on the multiplex PCR reads, gives a single entry per CDR3 protein. The table shows a few hundred thousand distinct CDR3 sequences, with about 13% occurring only once. What was sequenced was blood. These receptors came from a woman in her late teens or twenties with Graves' hyperthyroidism. CDR3s include the opening cysteine and the closing phenylalanine or tryptophan. A D gene is named only where the DNA matches it firmly. Expanded clones are given a class, and other clones once, few, many or no size at all.

clone_size,j_call,v_call,d_call,cdr3_aa,cdr3_nt
many,TRBJ2-1,TRBV5-5,.,CASSYLGTLYNEQFF,TGTGCCAGCAGCTACCTCGGGACACTCTACAATGAGCAGTTCTTC
many,TRBJ1-5,TRBV11-2,TRBD1,CASSLSAGGGQPQHF,TGTGCCAGCAGCTTATCAGCAGGGGGGGGTCAGCCCCAGCATTTT
.,TRBJ1-1,TRBV29-1,.,CSVIRHLNTEAFF,TGCAGCGTTATTAGACACCTGAACACTGAAGCTTTCTTT
many,TRBJ1-1,TRBV6-1,TRBD1,CASSSTRYPGQGMVMNTEAFF,TGTGCCAGCAGTTCAACAAGATACCCGGGACAGGGGATGGTCATGAACACTGAAGCTTTCTTT
.,TRBJ1-6,TRBV20-1,.,CSARASESPLHF,TGCAGTGCTAGAGCGTCGGAATCACCCCTCCACTTT
many,TRBJ1-1,TRBV7-2,.,CASSLEGDGHPFGAFF,TGTGCCAGCAGCTTAGAGGGGGACGGACACCCCTTTGGAGCTTTCTTT
.,TRBJ2-3,TRBV4-1,TRBD2,CASSYGLAGVPGLDTQYF,TGCGCCAGCAGCTACGGACTAGCGGGAGTTCCCGGGCTGGATACGCAGTATTTT
many,TRBJ1-1,TRBV6-6,.,CASSYGGGQDTEAFF,TGTGCCAGCAGTTACGGGGGGGGGCAAGACACTGAAGCTTTCTTT
few,TRBJ1-2,TRBV6-2/TRBV6-3,TRBD1,CASSPRQGDYYYGYTF,TGTGCCAGCAGTCCACGACAGGGAGACTATTACTATGGCTACACCTTC
many,TRBJ2-3,TRBV5-1,.,CASSLAGRPSTDTQYF,TGCGCCAGCAGCTTGGCAGGCCGGCCCAGCACAGATACGCAGTATTTT
many,TRBJ2-3,TRBV13,TRBD2,CASSFSSGRDTQYF,TGTGCCAGCAGCTTCTCCAGCGGGAGGGATACGCAGTATTTT
many,TRBJ2-1,TRBV28,TRBD2,CASSPSGGRNNEQFF,TGTGCCAGCAGTCCTAGCGGGGGGCGGAACAATGAGCAGTTCTTC
many,TRBJ2-2,TRBV6-1,TRBD2,CASNPGLAGVGELFF,TGTGCCAGCAACCCGGGACTAGCCGGTGTAGGGGAGCTGTTTTTT
.,TRBJ1-1,TRBV4-2,.,CASSQESGATEAFF,TGTGCCAGCAGCCAAGAGTCGGGGGCCACTGAAGCTTTCTTT
.,TRBJ2-7,TRBV30,.,CAWSVSHEQYF,TGTGCCTGGAGTGTCAGTCACGAGCAGTACTTC
many,TRBJ2-3,TRBV6-1,TRBD1,CASSEQQGQGGDTQYF,TGTGCCAGCAGTGAACAGCAGGGACAGGGCGGGGATACGCAGTATTTT
many,TRBJ2-7,TRBV6-1,TRBD2,CASSTPGLANYEQYF,TGTGCCAGCAGTACCCCGGGACTAGCTAACTACGAGCAGTACTTC
many,TRBJ2-1,TRBV27,.,CASSLSGEFNEQFF,TGTGCCAGCAGTTTATCTGGGGAATTCAATGAGCAGTTCTTC
few,TRBJ2-7,TRBV9,TRBD2,CASSPGLPNSYEQYF,TGTGCCAGCAGCCCGGGACTACCCAACTCCTACGAGCAGTACTTC
many,TRBJ2-7,TRBV7-2,TRBD2,CASSSLAGGPNEQYF,TGTGCCAGCAGCTCACTAGCGGGAGGGCCTAACGAGCAGTACTTC
many,TRBJ2-7,TRBV9,.,CASSVGPDRHYEQYF,TGTGCCAGCAGCGTAGGACCCGACAGACACTACGAGCAGTACTTC
many,TRBJ1-2,TRBV29-1,.,CSVDHGYTF,TGCAGCGTTGACCATGGCTACACCTTC
.,TRBJ2-5,TRBV5-4,.,CASTLELGGRETQYF,TGTGCCAGCACTCTGGAGCTGGGCGGGCGGGAGACCCAGTACTTC
many,TRBJ1-1,TRBV28,.,CASSPSGAYKPDTEAFF,TGTGCCAGCAGTCCTTCAGGGGCCTATAAACCGGACACTGAAGCTTTCTTT
few,TRBJ2-7,TRBV7-8,.,CASSLSPTLAYEQYF,TGTGCCAGCAGCTTATCTCCGACCCTAGCCTACGAGCAGTACTTC
few,TRBJ1-3,TRBV15,.,CATSRDRSASVSGNTIYF,TGTGCCACCAGCAGGGATCGATCCGCTTCAGTGTCTGGAAACACCATATATTTT
.,TRBJ2-3,TRBV4-3,TRBD2,CASSQVGGLAGSDTQYF,TGCGCCAGCAGCCAAGTTGGTGGACTAGCGGGATCAGATACGCAGTATTTT
few,TRBJ1-1,TRBV7-9,.,CASSLVGGHDTEAFF,TGTGCCAGCAGCTTAGTGGGGGGGCACGACACTGAAGCTTTCTTT
.,TRBJ2-5,TRBV27,TRBD2,CASSRRLAGERETQYF,TGTGCCAGCAGTCGAAGACTAGCGGGAGAGAGAGAGACCCAGTACTTC
.,TRBJ1-5,TRBV10-3,TRBD1,CAISESGQVPNQPQHF,TGTGCCATCAGTGAGTCGGGACAGGTCCCAAATCAGCCCCAGCATTTT
many,TRBJ2-7,TRBV5-1,.,CASSPDTLYEQYF,TGCGCCAGCAGTCCTGACACGCTCTACGAGCAGTACTTC
many,TRBJ1-1,TRBV30,.,CAWRDGGVGTEAFF,TGTGCCTGGAGGGACGGCGGTGTTGGCACTGAAGCTTTCTTT
many,TRBJ1-3,TRBV12-3/TRBV12-4,.,CASNLKGNSGNTIYF,TGTGCCAGCAACCTAAAGGGGAACTCTGGAAACACCATATATTTT
.,TRBJ2-5,TRBV7-2,.,CASSLWVQETQYF,TGTGCCAGCAGCTTGTGGGTACAAGAGACCCAGTACTTC
.,TRBJ2-7,TRBV25-1,TRBD1,CASSDWGQGASEQYF,TGTGCCAGCAGTGATTGGGGCCAGGGGGCGAGTGAGCAGTACTTC
few,TRBJ2-5,TRBV30,TRBD1,CAWSVQGQGAGETQYF,TGTGCCTGGAGTGTACAGGGACAGGGGGCAGGAGAGACCCAGTACTTC
many,TRBJ1-4,TRBV20-1,.,CSARPGREKLFF,TGCAGTGCTAGACCCGGTCGTGAAAAACTGTTTTTT
many,TRBJ2-3,TRBV6-2/TRBV6-3,.,CASRYSYSRTDTQYF,TGTGCCAGCAGGTACAGTTATTCCCGCACAGATACGCAGTATTTT
many,TRBJ2-7,TRBV11-2,.,CASSLFRGRQAYEQYF,TGTGCCAGCAGCTTATTTAGGGGCAGGCAAGCCTACGAGCAGTACTTC
many,TRBJ2-4,TRBV28,.,CASSRRGYRGGGNIQYF,TGTGCCAGCAGCCGGAGGGGTTACAGGGGAGGGGGAAACATTCAGTACTTC
many,TRBJ2-1,TRBV12-3/TRBV12-4,TRBD1,CASSLSTGGYNEQFF,TGTGCCAGCAGTTTATCGACAGGGGGTTACAATGAGCAGTTCTTC
many,TRBJ1-2,TRBV6-5,.,CASSYLTVGEYNGYTF,TGTGCCAGCAGTTACTTAACCGTTGGGGAATATAATGGCTACACCTTC
many,TRBJ1-2,TRBV12-3/TRBV12-4,.,CASSLAPATAYGYTF,TGTGCCAGCAGTTTAGCCCCAGCAACCGCCTATGGCTACACCTTC
many,TRBJ2-5,TRBV20-1,.,CSASDIAKTQYF,TGCAGTGCTAGCGACATTGCCAAGACCCAGTACTTC
many,TRBJ2-4,TRBV30,.,CAWSWSLAKNIQYF,TGTGCCTGGAGTTGGAGCCTAGCCAAAAACATTCAGTACTTC
.,TRBJ2-1,TRBV7-6,.,CASSNRNEQFF,TGTGCCAGCAGCAATAGAAATGAGCAGTTCTTC
.,TRBJ2-3,TRBV12-3/TRBV12-4,TRBD2,CASSYSLAGVADTQYF,TGTGCCAGCAGCTACTCCCTAGCGGGAGTAGCAGATACGCAGTATTTT
few,TRBJ1-5,TRBV6-1,.,CASLGTHNSNQPQHF,TGTGCCAGCCTGGGGACGCATAATAGCAATCAGCCCCAGCATTTT
many,TRBJ2-7,TRBV7-9,.,CASSGNRGTYEQYF,TGTGCCAGCAGCGGAAACCGGGGAACCTACGAGCAGTACTTC
many,TRBJ2-1,TRBV20-1,TRBD2,CSEGREGRDEQFF,TGCAGTGAGGGTCGGGAGGGCCGCGATGAGCAGTTCTTC
few,TRBJ1-3,TRBV18,.,CASSPSRPSGNTIYF,TGTGCCAGCTCGCCCTCAAGGCCCTCTGGAAACACCATATATTTT
many,TRBJ2-2,TRBV6-5,TRBD2,CASSYLGLGNGELFF,TGTGCCAGCAGTTACCTGGGACTAGGGAACGGGGAGCTGTTTTTT
many,TRBJ1-1,TRBV28,.,CASSLGGQRKAFF,TGTGCCAGCAGTTTGGGGGGACAAAGGAAGGCTTTCTTT